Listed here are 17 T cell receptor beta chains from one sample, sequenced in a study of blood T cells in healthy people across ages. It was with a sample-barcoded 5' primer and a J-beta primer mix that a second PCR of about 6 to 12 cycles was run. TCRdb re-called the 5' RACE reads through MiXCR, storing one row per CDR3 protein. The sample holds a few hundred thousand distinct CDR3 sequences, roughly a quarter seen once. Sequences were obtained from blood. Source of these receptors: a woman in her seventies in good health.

The CDR3 bases are TGCGCCAGCAGCTTGTCTGGGACAGACCTAGGCACAGATACGCAGTATTTT. Translated: CASSLSGTDLGTDTQYF. The rearrangement uses TRBV5-1 and TRBJ2-3, with 7 bases aligning to TRBD1. Germline loops: CDR1 SGHRS, CDR2 YFSETQ. This CDR3 is 17 amino acids long. J was trimmed by 1 base and V by 1 base; bases with no gene match: 9.

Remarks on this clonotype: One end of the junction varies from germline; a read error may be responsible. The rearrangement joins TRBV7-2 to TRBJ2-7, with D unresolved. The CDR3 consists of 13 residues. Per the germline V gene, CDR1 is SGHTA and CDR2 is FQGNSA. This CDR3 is CAISLWSVYEQYF. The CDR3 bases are TGTGCCATCAGCTTATGGTCAGTCTACGAGCAGTACTTC.

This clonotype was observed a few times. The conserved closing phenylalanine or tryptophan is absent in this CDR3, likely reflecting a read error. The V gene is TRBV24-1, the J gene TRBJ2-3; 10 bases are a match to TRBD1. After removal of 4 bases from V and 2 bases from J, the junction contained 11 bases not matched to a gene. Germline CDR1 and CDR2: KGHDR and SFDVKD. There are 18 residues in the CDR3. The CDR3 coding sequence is TGTGCCACCAGTGACCACCCGGACAGGGGGGTTAACACAGATACGCAGTATCTT. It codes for CATSDHPDRGVNTDTQYL.

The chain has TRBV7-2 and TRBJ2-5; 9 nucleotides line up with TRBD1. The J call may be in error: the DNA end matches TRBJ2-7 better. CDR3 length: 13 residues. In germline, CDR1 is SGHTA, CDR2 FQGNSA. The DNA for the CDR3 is TGTGCCAGCAGCTGGGACAGGGTGGGCGAGCAGTACTTC. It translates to CASSWDRVGEQYF.

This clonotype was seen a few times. The CDR3 is CASSLATGGGGYNEQFF. In DNA, the CDR3 is TGTGCCAGCAGCTTAGCGACTGGTGGCGGGGGCTACAATGAGCAGTTCTTC. The chain couples TRBV7-2 to TRBJ2-1; 7 bases align to TRBD2. The V gene's germline CDR1 is SGHTA and CDR2 FQGNSA. The junction had 8 bases not matched to a gene; V was cut back by 0 bases and J by 3 bases. The CDR3 covers 17 residues.

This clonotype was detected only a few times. The CDR3 sequence is CASSQDRLFSYEQYF. The CDR3 DNA sequence: TGCGCCAGCAGCCAAGATCGACTTTTTTCCTACGAGCAGTACTTC. The chain links TRBV4-3 to TRBJ2-7, with D hard to call. Germline V gene sequence: CDR1 LGHNA, CDR2 YSLEER. V gave up 0 bases and J gave up 1 base, with 10 bases separating them. The CDR3 has 15 residues.

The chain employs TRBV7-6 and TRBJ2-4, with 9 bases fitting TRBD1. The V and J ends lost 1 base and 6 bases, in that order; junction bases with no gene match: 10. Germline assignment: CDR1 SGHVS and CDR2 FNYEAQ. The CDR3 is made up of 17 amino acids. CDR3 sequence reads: CASSLERRGTGINIQYF. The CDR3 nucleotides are TGTGCCAGCAGCTTAGAGCGGCGGGGGACAGGGATAAACATTCAGTACTTC.

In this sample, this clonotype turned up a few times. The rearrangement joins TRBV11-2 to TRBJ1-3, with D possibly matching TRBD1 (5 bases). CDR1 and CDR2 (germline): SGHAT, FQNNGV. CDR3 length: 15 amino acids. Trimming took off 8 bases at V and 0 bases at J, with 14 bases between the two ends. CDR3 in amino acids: CASSSQGTSGNTIYF. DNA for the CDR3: TGTGCCAGCTCGAGCCAGGGAACCTCTGGAAACACCATATATTTT.

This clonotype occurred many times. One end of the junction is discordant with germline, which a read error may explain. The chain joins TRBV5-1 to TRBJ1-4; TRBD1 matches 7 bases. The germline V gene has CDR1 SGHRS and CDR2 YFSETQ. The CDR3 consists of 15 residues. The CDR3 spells CASSLGGATNEKLFF. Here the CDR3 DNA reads TGTGCCAGCAGTTTAGGGGGCGCAACTAATGAAAAACTGTTTTTT. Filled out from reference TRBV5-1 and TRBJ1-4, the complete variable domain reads KAGVTQTPRYLIKTRGQQVTLSCSPISGHRSVSWYQQTPGQGLQFLFEYFSETQRNKGNFPGRFSGRQFSNSRSEMNVSTLELGDSALYLCASSLGGATNEKLFFGSGTQLSVL.

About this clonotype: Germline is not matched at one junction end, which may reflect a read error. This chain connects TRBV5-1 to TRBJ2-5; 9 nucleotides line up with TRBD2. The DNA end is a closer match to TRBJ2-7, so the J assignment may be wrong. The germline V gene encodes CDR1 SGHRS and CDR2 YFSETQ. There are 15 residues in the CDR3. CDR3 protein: CASSLGLAGFYEQYF. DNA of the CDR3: TGCGCCAGCAGTTTGGGACTAGCAGGATTCTACGAGCAGTACTTC.

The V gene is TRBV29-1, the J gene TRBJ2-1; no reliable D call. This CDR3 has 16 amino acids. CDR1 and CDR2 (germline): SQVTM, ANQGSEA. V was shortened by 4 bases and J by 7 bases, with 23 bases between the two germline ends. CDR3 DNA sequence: TGCAGCGTTGGTCCGGGTTCTGGAGATGTAGGGAATGAGCAGTTCTTC. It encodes CSVGPGSGDVGNEQFF.

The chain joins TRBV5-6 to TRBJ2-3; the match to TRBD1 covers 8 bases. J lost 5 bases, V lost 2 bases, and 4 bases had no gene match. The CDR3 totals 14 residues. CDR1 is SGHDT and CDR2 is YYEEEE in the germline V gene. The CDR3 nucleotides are TGTGCCAGCAGCTTTACCAGGGGGCAAGATACGCAGTATTTT. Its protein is CASSFTRGQDTQYF.

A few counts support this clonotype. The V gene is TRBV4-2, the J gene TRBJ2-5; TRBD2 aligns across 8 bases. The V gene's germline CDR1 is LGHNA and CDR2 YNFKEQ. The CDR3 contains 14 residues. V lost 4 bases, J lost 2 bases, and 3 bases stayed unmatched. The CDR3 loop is CASSRGLDQETQYF. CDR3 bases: TGTGCCAGCAGCCGGGGACTAGATCAAGAGACCCAGTACTTC.

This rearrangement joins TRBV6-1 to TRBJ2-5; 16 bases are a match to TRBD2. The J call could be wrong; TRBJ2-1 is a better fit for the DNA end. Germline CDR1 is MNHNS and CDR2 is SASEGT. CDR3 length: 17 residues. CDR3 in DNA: TGTGCCAGCAGCCACACCGGGACTAGCGGGAGGGGGTATGAGCAGTTCTTC. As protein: CASSHTGTSGRGYEQFF.

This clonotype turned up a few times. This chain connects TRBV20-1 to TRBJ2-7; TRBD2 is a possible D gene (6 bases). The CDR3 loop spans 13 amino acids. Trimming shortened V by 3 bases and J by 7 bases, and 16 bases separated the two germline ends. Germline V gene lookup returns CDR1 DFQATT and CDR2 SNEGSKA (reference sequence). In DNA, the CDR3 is TGCAGTGCTAGCAAGGGACTCACGATGGAGCAGTACTTC. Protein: CSASKGLTMEQYF.

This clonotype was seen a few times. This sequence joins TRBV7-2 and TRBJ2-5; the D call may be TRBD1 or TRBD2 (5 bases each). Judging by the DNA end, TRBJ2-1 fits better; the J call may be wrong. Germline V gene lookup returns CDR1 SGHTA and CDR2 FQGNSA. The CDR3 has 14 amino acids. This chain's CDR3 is CASSLGGGRREQFF. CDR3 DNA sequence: TGTGCCAGCAGCTTAGGGGGCGGGCGGAGGGAGCAGTTCTTC.

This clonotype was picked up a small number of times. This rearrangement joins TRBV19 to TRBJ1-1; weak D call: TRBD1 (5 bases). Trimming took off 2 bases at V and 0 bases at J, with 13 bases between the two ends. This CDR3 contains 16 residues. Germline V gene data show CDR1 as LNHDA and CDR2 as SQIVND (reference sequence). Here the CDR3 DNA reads TGTGCCAGTAGTATATTATTTCAGGGCATGAACACTGAAGCTTTCTTT. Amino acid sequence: CASSILFQGMNTEAFF.